This entry describes one T cell receptor beta chain. Its matching antigen is unknown. Method: immunoSEQ multiplex PCR; TCRdb's copy keeps in-frame clones and lacks some. Altogether under 150,000 clones are present, approximately 85% being singletons, with the ten largest covering approximately 19%. Germline V CDR1 and CDR2: LNHDA, SQIVND (reference sequence). The V segment lost 9 bases and the J segment 0 bases; nucleotides outside the gene matches: 6. This CDR3 spans 14 amino acids. The data derive from a study of T cell responses to AZD1222 COVID-19 vaccine. Study findings and constraints: Among those given AZD1222, only five or six were seropositive at baseline. At 160-218 and 743-854, vaccine-associated CD4 TCRs were dominant, and they spanned spike.

The chain is built from TRBV19 and TRBJ1-2, with TRBD1 matching 8 bases. The receptor was isolated from an adult in good health. The sample in question was peripheral blood, obtained on day 0 of MenACWY control vaccination. CDR3 in DNA: TGTGCCAGCACCCGGGACAGGACTAACTATGGCTACACCTTC. Residues: CASTRDRTNYGYTF.